A single sample is the source of the 23 T cell receptor beta chains below, sequenced in a study of blood T cells in healthy people across ages. The authors ran a second PCR of about 7 to 12 cycles using a sample-barcoded 5' primer and a J-beta primer mix. Via MiXCR, TCRdb re-called the 5' RACE reads, giving one row per CDR3 protein. This table holds a few hundred thousand distinct CDR3 sequences, about half found once. The sample was blood. The receptors were sampled from a man aged 60 to 69 in good health.

The chain recombines TRBV28 with TRBJ2-5; 9 bases are a match to TRBD2. Trimming at V came to 7 bases and at J to 6 bases, leaving 3 bases not matched to a gene. This CDR3 is built from 12 residues. From germline, CDR1 is MDHEN and CDR2 SYDVKM. CDR3 in amino acids: CASTAGGKTQYF. CDR3 DNA sequence: TGTGCCAGCACTGCGGGAGGGAAGACCCAGTACTTC.

This clonotype was seen a handful of times. Written as DNA, the CDR3 is TGTGCCAGCAGTTACTCGATTCCCGCCCTCGGGAGGGTGCATGAGCAGTTCTTC. It is translated as CASSYSIPALGRVHEQFF. The chain couples TRBV6-5 to TRBJ2-1, with 8 bases that match TRBD2. CDR3 length: 18 residues. Per the germline V gene, CDR1 is MNHEY and CDR2 is SVGAGI. The V segment lost 0 bases and the J segment 8 bases; nucleotides outside the gene matches: 15.

This rearrangement joins TRBV20-1 to TRBJ2-7, with 7 bases fitting TRBD2. The V and J ends lost 2 bases and 7 bases, in that order; junction bases with no gene match: 5. CDR1 and CDR2 (germline): DFQATT, SNEGSKA (reference sequence). The CDR3 sequence is 12 residues long. CDR3 in DNA: TGCAGTGCTAGATTGAGGGGAGGGGAGCAGTACTTC. This gives the protein CSARLRGGEQYF.

This clonotype has only a few counts. The CDR3 region is CSVSGGKTNTGELFF. For the CDR3, the DNA is TGCAGCGTTAGTGGCGGGAAAACGAACACCGGGGAGCTGTTTTTT. The V call is TRBV29-1, the J call TRBJ2-2; D is possibly TRBD2 (6 bases). Trimming cost V 5 bases and J 0 bases, with 13 bases left between them. CDR1 SQVTM and CDR2 ANQGSEA come from the germline V gene. This CDR3 is 15 amino acids long.

This clonotype was detected many times. V usage is TRBV28 and J usage is TRBJ2-7; D is perhaps TRBD2 (6 bases). The germline V gene encodes CDR1 MDHEN and CDR2 SYDVKM. Trimming took 4 bases from V and 4 from J, leaving 17 bases between them. There are 15 residues in the CDR3. CDR3 sequence (DNA): TGTGCCAGCAGTTCCGGTGGCGGGAATGAATACGAGCAGTACTTC. This codes for CASSSGGGNEYEQYF.

This clonotype came up many times. J is TRBJ1-6 and V is TRBV5-1; D is uncertain. V was clipped by 2 bases and J by 7 bases, with 10 bases between them. The germline CDR1 and CDR2 sequences are SGHRS and YFSETQ. This CDR3 spans 14 amino acids. CDR3 region: CASSFDGGNSPLHF. The CDR3 nucleotides are TGCGCCAGCAGCTTTGATGGTGGAAATTCACCCCTCCACTTT.

The V gene is TRBV27, the J gene TRBJ2-5; 9 bases are a match to TRBD1. The assigned J gene may be wrong: the sequence end matches TRBJ2-7 better. This CDR3 spans 15 amino acids. The germline V gene has CDR1 MNHEY and CDR2 SMNVEV (reference sequence). In nucleotides, the CDR3 is TGTGCCAGCCGACCACAGGGGGCTAGGCCCCTCGAGCAGTACTTC. Translating gives CASRPQGARPLEQYF.

This clonotype was recorded only once. One base away lies a much larger clone, so this may be a sequencing read error. The rearrangement links TRBV29-1 to TRBJ2-5, with 9 positions matching TRBD1. V was pared by 3 bases and J by 1 base, with 3 bases of the junction left unmatched. CDR1 is SQVTM and CDR2 is ANQGSEA in the germline V gene. The CDR3 is 14 amino acids. The CDR3: CSVDGTGSQETQYF. The CDR3 DNA reads as TGCAGCGTTGATGGGACAGGGTCCCAAGAGACCCAGTACTTC.

The chain joins TRBV29-1 to TRBJ2-3, with D perhaps matching TRBD1 or TRBD2 (5 bases each). The CDR3 runs 13 residues. The germline V gene has CDR1 SQVTM and CDR2 ANQGSEA. Between the trimmed V and J ends, which lost 4 bases and 4 bases, there was a span of 12 bases. CDR3 region: CSVAGTGPDTQYF. The CDR3 bases are TGCAGCGTTGCGGGAACAGGTCCAGATACGCAGTATTTT.

This clonotype was detected only a few times. The chain carries TRBV4-2 and TRBJ2-3; D not resolved. Germline-derived CDR1 and CDR2 are LGHNA and YNFKEQ. V shed 0 bases and J shed 5 bases, with 9 bases lying between them. This CDR3 contains 14 residues. CDR3 in DNA: TGTGCCAGCAGCCAAGATACTTCTGTAGATACGCAGTATTTT. This sequence encodes CASSQDTSVDTQYF.

This clonotype was seen ten or more times. The rearrangement joins TRBV15 to TRBJ2-6; D ambiguous. Germline CDR1 and CDR2: LNHNV and YYDKDF (reference sequence). The CDR3 has 16 amino acids. With 3 bases removed from V and 0 bases from J, the gap between germline ends came to 9 bases. For the CDR3, the DNA is TGTGCCACCAGCAGTGGCAGCCACTCTGGGGCCAACGTCCTGACTTTC. As protein: CATSSGSHSGANVLTF.

The chain couples TRBV5-1 to TRBJ2-1; 8 bases map to TRBD1. Per germline, CDR1 SGHRS and CDR2 YFSETQ. The CDR3 runs to 17 residues. The ends lost 3 bases at V and 1 base at J; junction bases unmatched: 9. The CDR3 bases are TGCGCCAGCAGCTATCACAGGGGGGAAGGATCCTACAATGAGCAGTTCTTC. It translates to CASSYHRGEGSYNEQFF.

The rearrangement links TRBV6-6 to TRBJ1-6; a possible D gene is TRBD1 (5 bases). This CDR3 has 14 amino acids. The V gene's germline CDR1 is MNHNY and CDR2 SVGAGI (reference sequence). Trimming pared 6 bases from V and 7 bases from J, leaving 13 bases between. The CDR3: CASSRTPANSPLHF. The CDR3, as DNA: TGTGCCAGCAGCCGGACACCGGCAAATTCACCCCTCCACTTT.

The genes are TRBV25-1 and TRBJ2-7, with TRBD2 identical over 10 bases. The germline CDR1 and CDR2 sequences are MGHDK and SYGVNS. The CDR3 is 14 residues long. Trimming took 5 bases from V and 3 from J; bases not matched to a gene: 4. CDR3 sequence (DNA): TGTGCCAGCAGTTTCCGACTAGCGGGCTACGAGCAGTACTTC. Translated, it gives CASSFRLAGYEQYF.

The V and J genes are TRBV2 and TRBJ2-3; D is possibly TRBD1 (7 bases). The CDR3 has 14 residues. Germline V gene sequence: CDR1 SNHLY, CDR2 FYNNEI. Trimming left V 4 bases short and J 5 bases short, with 13 bases between. CDR3 DNA: TGTGCCAGCAGTGGACAGGGAGGAGGAGATACGCAGTATTTT. Translating it yields CASSGQGGGDTQYF.

This clonotype has only a few counts. The chain has TRBV25-1 and TRBJ2-1; possible D gene TRBD1, 5 bases. Per the germline V gene, CDR1 is MGHDK and CDR2 is SYGVNS. The CDR3 covers 15 residues. V was cut by 3 bases and J by 4 bases, with 13 bases left in between. The CDR3 sequence: CASSEDTPGYNEQFF. The CDR3 nucleotides read TGTGCCAGCAGTGAGGACACGCCCGGGTACAATGAGCAGTTCTTC.

V is TRBV29-1 and J is TRBJ2-5; D gene unclear. The CDR3 is made up of 13 amino acids. The V end lost 3 bases, the J end lost 5 bases, and 13 bases lay between the germline ends. Germline-derived CDR1 and CDR2 are SQVTM and ANQGSEA. This CDR3 reads CSVDGRVGETQYF. DNA of the CDR3: TGCAGCGTTGATGGAAGGGTCGGGGAGACCCAGTACTTC.

This rearrangement joins TRBV11-2 to TRBJ2-3; possible D gene TRBD2, 7 bases. V was cut by 3 bases and J by 1 base, with 23 bases left in between. There are 19 residues in the CDR3. Per germline, CDR1 SGHAT and CDR2 FQNNGV. CDR3 DNA sequence: TGTGCCAGCAGCTTCGCTAGCAGGACTAGGGGGGGCGGCACAGATACGCAGTATTTT. Its translation: CASSFASRTRGGGTDTQYF.

This clonotype was recorded a few times. The chain carries TRBV7-8 and TRBJ1-2; D is perhaps TRBD1 (5 bases). The V gene lost 3 bases and the J gene lost 4 bases, with 12 bases spanning the gap. The CDR3 loop spans 14 amino acids. Germline CDR1 is SGHVS and CDR2 is FQNEAQ. The DNA for the CDR3 is TGTGCCAGCAGCTTTCGGGACTCTGGCTATGGCTACACCTTC. It is translated as CASSFRDSGYGYTF.

This clonotype was found once. The rearrangement joins TRBV12-3 or TRBV12-4 to TRBJ2-7; TRBD1 or TRBD2 may be the D gene (5 bases each). The CDR3 totals 15 residues. V was trimmed by 2 bases and J by 5 bases, leaving 16 bases between them. This chain's CDR3 is CASSLRGAVGDEQYF. CDR3 DNA: TGTGCCAGCAGTTTACGGGGAGCGGTAGGGGACGAGCAGTACTTC.

The table lists this clonotype with a few counts. The rearrangement uses TRBV23-1 and TRBJ1-6; D is possibly TRBD1 (5 bases). TRBV23-1 has ORF status, its function being uncertain. Deletions cut 4 bases from V and 7 bases from J, with 14 bases between. The CDR3 runs to 15 residues. CDR3 sequence (DNA): TGCGCCAGCAGTCTTTGTGACAGCCCCAATTCACCCCTCCACTTT. Translating gives CASSLCDSPNSPLHF.

The rearrangement joins TRBV24-1 to TRBJ2-5; TRBD2 aligns across 8 bases. This CDR3 contains 15 residues. Germline values: CDR1 KGHDR, CDR2 SFDVKD. Trimming removed 1 base from V and 4 bases from J; junction bases left unmatched: 4. CDR3 nucleotide sequence: TGTGCCACCAGTGATTTATCGGGGGGGCGAGAGACCCAGTACTTC. Protein sequence: CATSDLSGGRETQYF.

This clonotype has ten or more counts. The CDR3 DNA follows: TGTGCCATCAACTCGGGACTAGCGGGAGGGCATAGTAGGTATGAGCAGTTCTTC. Its translation: CAINSGLAGGHSRYEQFF. The J gene is TRBJ2-1, the V gene TRBV10-3; 16 bases match TRBD2. Germline lookup yields CDR1 ENHRY and CDR2 SYGVKD. The V gene end was trimmed by 7 bases and the J gene end by 8 bases; junction bases not matched to a gene: 14. The CDR3 loop spans 18 amino acids.